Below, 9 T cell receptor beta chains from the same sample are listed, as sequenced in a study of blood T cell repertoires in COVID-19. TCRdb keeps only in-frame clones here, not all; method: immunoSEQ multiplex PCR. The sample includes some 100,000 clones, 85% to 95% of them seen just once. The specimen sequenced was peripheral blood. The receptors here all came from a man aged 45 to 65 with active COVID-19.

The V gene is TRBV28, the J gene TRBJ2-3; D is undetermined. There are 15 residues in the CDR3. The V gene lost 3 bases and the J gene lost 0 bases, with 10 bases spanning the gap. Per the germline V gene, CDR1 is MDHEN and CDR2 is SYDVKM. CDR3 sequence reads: CASSFDSTSTDTQYF. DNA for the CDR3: TGTGCCAGCAGTTTTGACTCCACTAGCACAGATACGCAGTATTTT.

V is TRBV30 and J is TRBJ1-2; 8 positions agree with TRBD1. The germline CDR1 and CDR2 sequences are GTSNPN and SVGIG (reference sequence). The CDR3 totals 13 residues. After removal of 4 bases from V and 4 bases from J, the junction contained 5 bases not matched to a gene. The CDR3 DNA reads TGTGCCTGGACTCCCGGGACAGGCTATGGCTACACCTTC. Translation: CAWTPGTGYGYTF.

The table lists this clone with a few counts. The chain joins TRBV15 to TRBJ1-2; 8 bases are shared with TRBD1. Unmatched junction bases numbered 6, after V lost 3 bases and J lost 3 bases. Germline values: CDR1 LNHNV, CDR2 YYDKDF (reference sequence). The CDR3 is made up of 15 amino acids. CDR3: CATSRTGDGYYGYTF. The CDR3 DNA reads TGTGCCACCAGCAGGACAGGGGACGGGTACTATGGCTACACCTTC.

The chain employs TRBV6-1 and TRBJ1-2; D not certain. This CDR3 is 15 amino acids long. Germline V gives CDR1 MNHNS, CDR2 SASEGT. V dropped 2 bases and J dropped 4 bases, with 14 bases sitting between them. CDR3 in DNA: TGTGCCAGCAGTGAAAGAGCCGGGAACCCCTATGGCTACACCTTC. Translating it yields CASSERAGNPYGYTF.

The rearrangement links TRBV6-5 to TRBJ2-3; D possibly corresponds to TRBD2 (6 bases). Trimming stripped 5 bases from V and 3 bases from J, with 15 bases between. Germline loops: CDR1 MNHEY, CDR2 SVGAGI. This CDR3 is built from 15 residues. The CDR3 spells CASSRVGGWTDTQYF. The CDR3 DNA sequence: TGTGCCAGCAGTCGGGTGGGAGGATGGACAGATACGCAGTATTTT.

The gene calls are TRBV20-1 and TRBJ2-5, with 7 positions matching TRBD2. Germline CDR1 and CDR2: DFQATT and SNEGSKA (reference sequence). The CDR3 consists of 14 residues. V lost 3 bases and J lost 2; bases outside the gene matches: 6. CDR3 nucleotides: TGCAGTGCTAGTTTAGCGGGCCCACAAGAGACCCAGTACTTC. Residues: CSASLAGPQETQYF.

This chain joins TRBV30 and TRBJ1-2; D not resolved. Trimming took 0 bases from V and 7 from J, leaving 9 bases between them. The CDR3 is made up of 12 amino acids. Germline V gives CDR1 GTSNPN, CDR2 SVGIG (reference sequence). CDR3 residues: CAWSVANPGYTF. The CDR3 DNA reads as TGTGCCTGGAGTGTAGCTAACCCTGGCTACACCTTC.

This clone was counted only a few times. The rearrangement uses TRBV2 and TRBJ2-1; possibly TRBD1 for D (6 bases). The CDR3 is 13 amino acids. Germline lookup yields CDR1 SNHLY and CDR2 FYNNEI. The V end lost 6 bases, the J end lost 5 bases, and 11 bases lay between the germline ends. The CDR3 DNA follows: TGTGCCAGCAGCCAAGACAGGAACAATGAGCAGTTCTTC. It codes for CASSQDRNNEQFF. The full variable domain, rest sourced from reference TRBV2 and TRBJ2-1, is EPEVTQTPSHQVTQMGQEVILRCVPISNHLYFYWYRQILGQKVEFLVSFYNNEISEKSEIFDDQFSVERPDGSNFTLKIRSTKLEDSAMYFCASSQDRNNEQFFGPGTRLTVL.

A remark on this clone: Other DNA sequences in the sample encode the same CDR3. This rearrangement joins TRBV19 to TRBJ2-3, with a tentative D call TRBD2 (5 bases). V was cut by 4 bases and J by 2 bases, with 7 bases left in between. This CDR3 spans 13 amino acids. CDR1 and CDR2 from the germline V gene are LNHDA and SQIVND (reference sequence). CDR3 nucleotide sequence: TGTGCCAGTAGTACCGGGGTCACAGATACGCAGTATTTT. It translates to CASSTGVTDTQYF.